Following are 10 T cell receptor beta chains from one sample sequenced in a study of vaccination and CD4 T cells after COVID-19. For these TCRs, the target antigens are not known. The treatment is: approximately 10-day PBMC culture with coronavirus spike peptide pools or control peptides (ViraFEST assay). The Oncomine TCR Beta short-read assay sequenced DNA from cultured CD4+ T cells. One entry per CDR3 protein results from TCRdb running MiXCR on the PCR reads. Among tens of thousands of distinct CDR3 sequences, about 52% were seen once, and the ten largest hold 3.5% to 6%. The material sequenced was CD4+ T cells from blood, cultured in vitro. These receptors were obtained from a human donor who had recovered from COVID-19.

The sample holds a few counts of this clonotype. The V gene is TRBV20-1, the J gene TRBJ1-1; no definite D call. The CDR3 is 11 amino acids. V was cut by 3 bases and J by 5 bases, with 7 bases left in between. CDR1 and CDR2 from the germline V gene are DFQATT and SNEGSKA (reference sequence). CDR3 sequence (DNA): TGCAGTGCTAGTCGGGTTACTGAAGCTTTCTTT. Translation: CSASRVTEAFF.

CDR3 sequence: CASSLLAGDTGELFF. In DNA, the CDR3 is TGTGCCAGCAGCTTACTAGCGGGAGACACCGGGGAGCTGTTTTTT. The gene calls are TRBV7-9 and TRBJ2-2, with TRBD2 matching 10 bases. V shed 2 bases and J 3 bases; nucleotides not matched to a gene: 0. Germline CDR1 reads SEHNR; CDR2 reads FQNEAQ (reference sequence). The CDR3 has 15 residues.

V usage is TRBV5-1 and J usage is TRBJ1-1; D might be TRBD1 (5 bases). Between the trimmed V and J ends, which lost 2 bases and 7 bases, there was a span of 15 bases. This CDR3 comprises 14 residues. Per germline, CDR1 SGHRS and CDR2 YFSETQ. The DNA of the CDR3 is TGCGCCAGCAGCTTTGTTGAGGGGAGTATTGAAGCTTTCTTT. It translates to CASSFVEGSIEAFF.

The chain combines TRBV6-5 with TRBJ2-1; D possibly corresponds to TRBD1 (6 bases). The length of the CDR3 is 13 residues. Germline V gene lookup returns CDR1 MNHEY and CDR2 SVGAGI. V was clipped by 2 bases and J by 9 bases, with 11 bases between them. The CDR3 DNA sequence: TGTGCCAGCAGTTACCACAGGGTGAGTGAGCAGTTCTTC. Amino acids: CASSYHRVSEQFF.

The table lists this clonotype with a count of one. The J gene is TRBJ1-1, the V gene TRBV15; no reliable D call. V was shortened by 1 base and J by 0 bases, with 9 bases between the two germline ends. Germline CDR1 is LNHNV and CDR2 is YYDKDF (reference sequence). The CDR3 consists of 15 residues. CDR3 region: CATSRGAGMNTEAFF. CDR3 nucleotide sequence: TGTGCCACCAGCAGAGGTGCAGGCATGAACACTGAAGCTTTCTTT.

This clonotype was counted a single time. The chain has TRBV5-1 and TRBJ2-1, with 14 positions matching TRBD2. Germline assignment: CDR1 SGHRS and CDR2 YFSETQ. The CDR3 length is 16 residues. V dropped 0 bases and J dropped 6; count of bases not matched to a gene: 2. CDR3 in DNA: TGCGCCAGCAGCTTGGAGGGACTAGCGGGAGTCAATGAGCAGTTCTTC. Its protein is CASSLEGLAGVNEQFF.

The chain employs TRBV27 and TRBJ1-1, with D hard to call. There are 13 residues in the CDR3. Trimming took 3 bases from V and 5 from J, leaving 10 bases between them. Per germline, CDR1 MNHEY and CDR2 SMNVEV (reference sequence). The CDR3 DNA reads as TGTGCCAGCAGTTTTCAAAAGGGAACTGAAGCTTTCTTT. Translating gives CASSFQKGTEAFF.

The J gene is TRBJ2-3, the V gene TRBV20-1, with 8 bases lining up with TRBD2. Trimming at V came to 0 bases and at J to 0 bases, leaving 8 bases not matched to a gene. The CDR3 extends over 17 amino acids. Per the germline V gene, CDR1 is DFQATT and CDR2 is SNEGSKA (reference sequence). CDR3 protein: CSARDSGTLLSTDTQYF. CDR3 bases: TGCAGTGCTAGAGATAGCGGGACACTCCTTAGCACAGATACGCAGTATTTT.

V usage is TRBV30 and J usage is TRBJ1-3; D perhaps matches TRBD1 (5 bases). V was trimmed by 8 bases and J by 9 bases, leaving 14 bases between them. Germline CDR1 reads GTSNPN; CDR2 reads SVGIG (reference sequence). The CDR3 length is 11 residues. The CDR3 nucleotides read TGTGCCCTGTGGGGGTGGGGCACCATATATTTT. Translating it yields CALWGWGTIYF.

The chain uses TRBV6-1 and TRBJ2-7; TRBD1 is a possible D gene (6 bases). Germline V CDR1 and CDR2: MNHNS, SASEGT. The CDR3 totals 12 residues. Trimming took 8 bases from V and 6 from J, leaving 14 bases between them. CDR3 nucleotides: TGTGCCAGCCACAGGGCAGGGGCCGAGCAGTACTTC. It is translated as CASHRAGAEQYF.